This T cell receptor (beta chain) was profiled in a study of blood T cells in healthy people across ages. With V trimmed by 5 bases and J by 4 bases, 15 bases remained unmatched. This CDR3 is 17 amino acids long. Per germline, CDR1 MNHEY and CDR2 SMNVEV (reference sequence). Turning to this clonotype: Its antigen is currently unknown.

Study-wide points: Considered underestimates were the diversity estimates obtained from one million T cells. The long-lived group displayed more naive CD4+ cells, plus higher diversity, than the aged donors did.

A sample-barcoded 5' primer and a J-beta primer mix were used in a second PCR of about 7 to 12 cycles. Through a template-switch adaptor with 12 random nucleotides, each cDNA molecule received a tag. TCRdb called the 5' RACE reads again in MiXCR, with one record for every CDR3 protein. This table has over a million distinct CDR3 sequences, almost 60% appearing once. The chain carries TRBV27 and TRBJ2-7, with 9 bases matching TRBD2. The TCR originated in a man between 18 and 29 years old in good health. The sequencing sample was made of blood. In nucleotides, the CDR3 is TGTGCCAGCAGTCCCCTGACTGCTAGCGGGGCCGAGTACGAGCAGTACTTC. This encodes CASSPLTASGAEYEQYF.